This T cell receptor (beta chain) was retrieved from a study of PD-L1 blockade in urothelial cancer. Whole-study results and caveats: It was durable-benefit patients whose tumor-associated blood clones expanded more at 3 weeks.

Patients presented with locally advanced or metastatic urothelial carcinoma. Clones were sequenced by immunoSEQ multiplex PCR, and TCRdb holds only the in-frame ones, with some missing. The sample holds 80,000 to 130,000 clones, approximately 91% seen once. This CDR3 region has 14 residues. Germline V gene data show CDR1 as LNHDA and CDR2 as SQIVND (reference sequence). V was pared by 7 bases and J by 4 bases, with 16 bases between. In the case of this clone: Its antigen is unknown.

The sequenced sample was PBMCs, obtained around atezolizumab (anti-PD-L1) treatment. The TCR originated in a woman aged 80 or older with urothelial cancer. This chain uses TRBV19 with TRBJ1-1; D is unclear. The CDR3 loop reads CASIGLKRGTEAFF. The CDR3, as DNA: TGTGCCAGTATAGGCCTAAAGCGGGGCACTGAAGCTTTCTTT. Combining the CDR3 with reference TRBV19 and TRBJ1-1 gives the whole variable domain DGGITQSPKYLFRKEGQNVTLSCEQNLNHDAMYWYRQDPGQGLRLIYYSQIVNDFQKGDIAEGYSVSREKKESFPLTVTSAQKNPTAFYLCASIGLKRGTEAFFGQGTRLTVV.